These 23 T cell receptor beta chains were all obtained from the same sample, sequenced in a study of early T cells in non-severe SARS-CoV-2 infection. MiXCR, run by TCRdb on the 5' RACE reads, gives a single entry per CDR3 protein. In the table there are more than 90,000 distinct CDR3 sequences, 8% to 13% of which are singletons. Material: whole blood. The receptors derive from an adult who was a healthcare worker with PCR-confirmed SARS-CoV-2 infection or an uninfected control (not recorded which).

In this sample, this clonotype turned up a few times. The chain combines TRBV12-3 or TRBV12-4 with TRBJ2-7; no clear D gene. The CDR3 has 12 amino acids. The germline V and J ends were trimmed by 3 bases and 3 bases, with 6 bases remaining between them. The CDR3: CASSFHGYEQYF. The CDR3 bases are TGTGCCAGCAGTTTCCACGGCTACGAGCAGTACTTC.

The genes are TRBV29-1 and TRBJ2-2; 7 bases are a match to TRBD1. This CDR3 is built from 13 residues. V lost 5 bases to trimming and J lost 1 base; unmatched junction nucleotides: 1. In germline, CDR1 is SQVTM, CDR2 ANQGSEA. Here the CDR3 reads CSVRTGNTGELFF. In DNA form, the CDR3 reads TGCAGCGTTCGGACAGGGAACACCGGGGAGCTGTTTTTT.

The chain has TRBV6-1 and TRBJ1-4; D might be TRBD1 (6 bases). The CDR3 extends over 15 amino acids. The V and J ends lost 7 bases and 0 bases respectively, with 12 bases between them. The germline V gene has CDR1 MNHNS and CDR2 SASEGT. CDR3 DNA sequence: TGTGCCAGCATGAGGACAGCCGCAACTAATGAAAAACTGTTTTTT. Translated: CASMRTAATNEKLFF.

The sample holds many counts of this clonotype. The J gene is TRBJ2-1, the V gene TRBV28, with D possibly matching TRBD2 (6 bases). Germline values: CDR1 MDHEN, CDR2 SYDVKM. The CDR3 totals 15 residues. The V end was cut by 3 bases, the J end by 0 bases, with 9 bases between. CDR3 in DNA: TGTGCCAGCAGTTTTGGGGGGAGCTCCTACAATGAGCAGTTCTTC. This translates into CASSFGGSSYNEQFF.

This clonotype was counted many times. This chain links TRBV5-6 with TRBJ2-3; 7 bases align to TRBD1. V lost 3 bases, J lost 5 bases, and 12 bases stayed unmatched. The CDR3 covers 16 residues. Germline V gene sequence: CDR1 SGHDT, CDR2 YYEEEE. This CDR3 reads CASSWEAGTEGDTQYF. DNA for the CDR3: TGTGCCAGCAGCTGGGAAGCCGGGACAGAGGGAGATACGCAGTATTTT.

This clonotype has just a few counts. The chain is built from TRBV6-2 or TRBV6-3 and TRBJ1-5; D is perhaps TRBD1 (6 bases). CDR1 is MNHEY and CDR2 is SVGEGT in the germline V gene. V lost 6 bases to trimming and J lost 4 bases, with 16 bases between them. The CDR3 spans 15 residues. CDR3 sequence reads: CASRTSGTSNQPQHF. CDR3 DNA: TGTGCCAGCAGAACTTCCGGGACATCGAATCAGCCCCAGCATTTT.

This clonotype was found many times. This chain joins TRBV14 and TRBJ2-7; D perhaps matches TRBD1 (6 bases). V dropped 8 bases and J dropped 7 bases, with 21 bases sitting between them. The CDR3 loop spans 14 amino acids. Germline V gene sequence: CDR1 SGHDN, CDR2 FVKESK. The CDR3, as DNA: TGTGCCAGCGCAGGACTGCACAGGGACGGGGAGCAGTACTTC. Translation gives CASAGLHRDGEQYF.

The rearrangement links TRBV6-5 to TRBJ1-1; 7 nucleotides match TRBD1. Germline V CDR1 and CDR2: MNHEY, SVGAGI. CDR3 length: 13 amino acids. V lost 4 bases and J lost 4; bases outside the gene matches: 3. CDR3 region: CASSFDRVTEAFF. The DNA of the CDR3 is TGTGCCAGCAGTTTTGACAGGGTCACTGAAGCTTTCTTT.

This clonotype was detected many times. V gene TRBV4-1 combines with J gene TRBJ2-1; possibly TRBD2 for D (6 bases). Germline values: CDR1 MGHRA, CDR2 YSYEKL. V lost 1 base and J lost 0, with 7 bases in between. The CDR3 loop spans 15 amino acids. The CDR3 sequence: CASSQGRASYNEQFF. CDR3 in DNA: TGCGCCAGCAGCCAAGGGAGGGCCTCCTACAATGAGCAGTTCTTC.

V gene TRBV20-1 combines with J gene TRBJ2-7; 9 bases agree with TRBD1. The J segment lost 4 bases and the V segment lost 3 bases, leaving 7 bases of the junction unmatched. Germline V gene lookup returns CDR1 DFQATT and CDR2 SNEGSKA (reference sequence). The CDR3 is made up of 14 amino acids. The CDR3 sequence is CSASWDRASYEQYF. The CDR3 coding sequence is TGCAGTGCTAGCTGGGACAGGGCTTCATACGAGCAGTACTTC.

This chain connects TRBV29-1 to TRBJ2-3; D ambiguous. With 4 bases removed from V and 2 bases from J, the gap between germline ends came to 10 bases. The length of the CDR3 is 13 residues. Germline lookup yields CDR1 SQVTM and CDR2 ANQGSEA. The chain's CDR3 is CSVGLLITDTQYF. The CDR3 coding sequence is TGCAGCGTTGGCCTTCTTATCACAGATACGCAGTATTTT.

The rearrangement links TRBV7-9 to TRBJ2-6; the D is unclear. V was trimmed by 2 bases and J by 1 base, leaving 9 bases between them. CDR1 and CDR2 from the germline V gene are SEHNR and FQNEAQ (reference sequence). The CDR3 has 16 amino acids. As DNA, the CDR3 is TGTGCCAGCAGCTTAAACTCTATATCTGGGGCCAACGTCCTGACTTTC. Protein: CASSLNSISGANVLTF.

This clonotype has a count of ten or more. The rearrangement links TRBV18 to TRBJ1-6; D perhaps matches TRBD1 (6 bases). CDR1 and CDR2 from the germline V gene are KGHSH and LQKENI. This CDR3 spans 15 amino acids. Between the trimmed V and J ends, which lost 3 bases and 5 bases, there was a span of 11 bases. The CDR3 reads CASSPGTPDNSPLHF. DNA of the CDR3: TGTGCCAGCTCACCCGGGACACCGGATAATTCACCCCTCCACTTT.

This clonotype showed up many times. V usage is TRBV7-3 and J usage is TRBJ1-2; no definite D call. The germline gives CDR1 SGHTA, CDR2 FQGTGA. Trimming took off 5 bases at V and 6 bases at J, with 22 bases between the two ends. This CDR3 has 16 amino acids. The DNA of the CDR3 is TGTGCCAGCAGCCTACGGGCAGGAACTCTCCTCCATGGCTACACCTTC. It encodes CASSLRAGTLLHGYTF.

The chain joins TRBV6-5 to TRBJ1-2, with D possibly TRBD1 on 5 matching bases. The CDR3 contains 15 residues. V was shortened by 5 bases and J by 3 bases, with 16 bases between the two germline ends. Germline loops: CDR1 MNHEY, CDR2 SVGAGI. The CDR3 DNA reads TGTGCCAGCAGTGCCTGGTTCGGAGGGGACTATGGCTACACCTTC. Its protein is CASSAWFGGDYGYTF.

The chain links TRBV6-4 to TRBJ2-3; weak D call: TRBD2 (5 bases). V lost 3 bases, J lost 0 bases, and 10 bases lay in between. This CDR3 is 15 amino acids long. Germline loops: CDR1 MRHNA, CDR2 SNTAGT. The CDR3 sequence is CASSDYGGSTDTQYF. In DNA, the CDR3 is TGTGCCAGCAGTGATTATGGCGGGAGCACAGATACGCAGTATTTT.

The sample holds a few counts of this clonotype. The chain is built from TRBV28 and TRBJ2-3, with TRBD2 matching over 7 bases. The junction had 3 bases not matched to a gene; V was cut back by 6 bases and J by 0 bases. CDR1 MDHEN and CDR2 SYDVKM come from the germline V gene. The CDR3 spans 14 residues. CDR3 nucleotides: TGTGCCAGCAGCCATAGCGGGAGCACAGATACGCAGTATTTT. Translating it yields CASSHSGSTDTQYF.

The sample holds a few counts of this clonotype. The chain combines TRBV4-1 with TRBJ1-1; 10 bases line up with TRBD1. The length of the CDR3 is 17 residues. CDR1 is MGHRA and CDR2 is YSYEKL in the germline V gene. J was trimmed by 1 base and V by 4 bases; bases with no gene match: 9. The CDR3 bases are TGCGCCAGCAGCCTTTGGACAGGGGGGGACACGAACACTGAAGCTTTCTTT. Translation gives CASSLWTGGDTNTEAFF.

This clonotype was counted between two and nine times. This chain links TRBV7-2 with TRBJ1-2; 7 bases are shared with TRBD1. The CDR3 has 14 amino acids. In germline, CDR1 is SGHTA, CDR2 FQGNSA. V lost 6 bases to trimming and J lost 4 bases; unmatched junction nucleotides: 8. CDR3: CASSSGQALYGYTF. CDR3 bases: TGTGCCAGCAGTTCCGGACAGGCCCTCTATGGCTACACCTTC.

This clonotype was observed at least ten times. This sequence joins TRBV29-1 and TRBJ2-3; D possibly matches TRBD1 or TRBD2 (6 bases each). The ends were cut back, 3 bases at V and 2 bases at J, with 9 bases in the middle. The CDR3 contains 13 residues. Germline assignment: CDR1 SQVTM and CDR2 ANQGSEA. CDR3 sequence reads: CSVEGGLTDTQYF. CDR3 in DNA: TGCAGCGTTGAGGGGGGCCTCACAGATACGCAGTATTTT.

This clonotype showed up many times. The chain couples TRBV5-1 to TRBJ1-2; 11 bases are a match to TRBD1. Per the germline V gene, CDR1 is SGHRS and CDR2 is YFSETQ. The CDR3 spans 15 residues. V lost 4 bases and J lost 2; bases outside the gene matches: 4. The CDR3 region is CASSMDRGRNYGYTF. The CDR3 DNA reads as TGCGCCAGCAGCATGGACAGGGGGCGCAACTATGGCTACACCTTC.

At least ten counts were recorded for this clonotype. The gene calls are TRBV25-1 and TRBJ1-1; 8 positions match TRBD1. Germline CDR1 MGHDK, CDR2 SYGVNS. The CDR3 extends over 13 amino acids. The ends lost 6 bases at V and 4 bases at J; junction bases unmatched: 4. The DNA of the CDR3 is TGTGCCAGCAGACAGGGGGTGAGCACTGAAGCTTTCTTT. This sequence encodes CASRQGVSTEAFF.

This clonotype appeared many times. This sequence joins TRBV7-2 and TRBJ2-2; TRBD2 matches at 7 bases. J gave up 10 bases and V 7 bases, and 15 bases lay outside the gene matches. Looked up from germline, CDR1 is SGHTA and CDR2 is FQGNSA. The CDR3 extends over 15 amino acids. The CDR3 coding sequence is TGTGCCAGCATCCCGGGGGGTTCCGGGAGTATGGAGCTGTTTTTT. This gives the protein CASIPGGSGSMELFF.